The rows below give T cell receptor beta chains drawn from one sample of a study of PD-1 blockade in classical Hodgkin lymphoma. The data were produced by immunoSEQ multiplex PCR, yet TCRdb's version contains in-frame clones alone and is incomplete. The data show roughly 140,000 clones, under 85% seen once. Here the sequenced sample was peripheral blood mononuclear cells (PBMCs), taken before the second cycle of nivolumab. The receptors originated from a human donor with classical Hodgkin lymphoma. Each CDR3 is given with its conserved first and last residue.

j_gene,v_gene,CDR3aa
TRBJ1-4,TRBV10-3,CAISGRINEKLFF
TRBJ1-6,TRBV7-9,CATEGVDNSPLHF
TRBJ1-4,TRBV5-1,CASSPAGGRDNEKLFF
TRBJ1-1,TRBV10-3,CATWDRGRPEAFF
TRBJ1-5,TRBV28,CASSLLGRVGQPQHF
TRBJ1-2,TRBV25-1,CASRLTGRNYGYTF
TRBJ2-7,TRBV7-8,CASSRNRDRVSYEQYF
TRBJ1-2,TRBV6-5,CASKSVNYGYTF
TRBJ2-7,TRBV25-1,CASSAPGTLDYEQYF
TRBJ1-1,TRBV5-5,CASSSIIGGFGGNTEAFF
TRBJ2-1,TRBV5-6,CASSFLGPGGNEQFF
TRBJ2-3,TRBV6-1,CATDRGGSTDTQYF
TRBJ2-3,TRBV18,CASSPTSGSSTDTQYF
TRBJ2-7,TRBV9,CASSATGHEQYF
TRBJ2-7,TRBV11-2,CASSPGLASEIAYEQYF
TRBJ1-2,TRBV7-9,CASSLRRGREPNYGYTF
TRBJ2-2,TRBV10-3,CAISVKAGQGGGELFF
TRBJ2-7,TRBV6-5,CASSYYQGSQYF
TRBJ2-5,TRBV7-3,CASSLGLAGGVETQYF
TRBJ1-2,TRBV6-5,CASKTGDYNYGYTF